The present T cell receptor beta chain was sequenced within a study of T-cell memory formation after mild COVID-19. Overall study: Clustering of TCRs was largely donor specific. Broader study findings: The main location of contracting CD4+ clones was CM and EM, and that of contracting CD8+ clones was EMRA.

This clonotype was detected only a few times. What it binds is not known. Germline V gene sequence: CDR1 DFQATT, CDR2 SNEGSKA (reference sequence). This CDR3 is 14 amino acids long. With 1 base removed from V and 7 bases from J, the gap between germline ends came to 17 bases. TCR alpha and TCR beta cDNA libraries carrying sample barcodes and UMIs were produced by 5'RACE using constant-segment primers. TCRdb used MiXCR to reprocess the 5' RACE reads, holding one entry per CDR3 protein. The sample consists of roughly 450,000 distinct CDR3 sequences, 18% of them appearing once. Specimen: PBMCs or a T cell subset sorted from them (not recorded which). V is TRBV20-1 and J is TRBJ2-7; TRBD2 is a possible D gene (6 bases). The TCR comes from an adult woman who had mild COVID-19 (a few samples of this study predate the infection). Cell type and time point are not known. The CDR3 protein is CSARVAGRSREQYF. CDR3 DNA: TGCAGTGCTAGAGTGGCAGGGAGGTCGAGGGAGCAGTACTTC.